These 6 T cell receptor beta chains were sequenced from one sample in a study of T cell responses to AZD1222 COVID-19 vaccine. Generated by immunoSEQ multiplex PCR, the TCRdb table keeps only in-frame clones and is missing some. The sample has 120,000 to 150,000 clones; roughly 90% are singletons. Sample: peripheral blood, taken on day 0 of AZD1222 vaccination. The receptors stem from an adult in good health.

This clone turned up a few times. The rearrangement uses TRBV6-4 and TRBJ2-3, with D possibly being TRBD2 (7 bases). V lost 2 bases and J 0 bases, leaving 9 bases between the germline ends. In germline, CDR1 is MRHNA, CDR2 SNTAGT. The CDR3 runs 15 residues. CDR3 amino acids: CASSDGGASTDTQYF. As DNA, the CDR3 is TGTGCCAGCAGTGACGGGGGGGCTAGCACAGATACGCAGTATTTT.

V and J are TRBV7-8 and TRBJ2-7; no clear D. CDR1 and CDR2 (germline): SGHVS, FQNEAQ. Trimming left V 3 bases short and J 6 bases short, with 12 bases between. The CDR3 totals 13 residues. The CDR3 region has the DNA TGTGCCAGCAGCTTGGCTCCTGGCCGCGAGCAGTACTTC. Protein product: CASSLAPGREQYF.

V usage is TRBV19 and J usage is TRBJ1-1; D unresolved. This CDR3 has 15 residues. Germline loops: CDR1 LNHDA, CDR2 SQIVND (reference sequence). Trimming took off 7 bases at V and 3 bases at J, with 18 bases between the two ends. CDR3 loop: CASTPTVRRDTEAFF. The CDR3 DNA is TGTGCCAGTACCCCAACAGTCAGGAGGGACACTGAAGCTTTCTTT.

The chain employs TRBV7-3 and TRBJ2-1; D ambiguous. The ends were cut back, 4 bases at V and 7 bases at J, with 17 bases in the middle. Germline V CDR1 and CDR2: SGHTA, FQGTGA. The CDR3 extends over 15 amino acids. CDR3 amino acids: CASSSILSGRNEQFF. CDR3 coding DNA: TGTGCCAGCAGCTCGATCCTCTCCGGCCGTAATGAGCAGTTCTTC.

The CDR3 reads CASSLGVGTEAFF. CDR3 coding DNA: TGTGCCAGCAGCTTGGGGGTAGGCACTGAAGCTTTCTTT. The chain is built from TRBV7-3 and TRBJ1-1, with a tentative D call TRBD1 (5 bases). The germline V gene encodes CDR1 SGHTA and CDR2 FQGTGA. The V end lost 3 bases, the J end lost 4 bases, and 9 bases lay between the germline ends. This CDR3 region has 13 residues.

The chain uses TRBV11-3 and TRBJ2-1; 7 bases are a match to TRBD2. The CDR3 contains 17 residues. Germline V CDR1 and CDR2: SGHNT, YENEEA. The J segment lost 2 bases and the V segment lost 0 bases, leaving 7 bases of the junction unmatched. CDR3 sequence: CASSLDGGLPAYNEQFF. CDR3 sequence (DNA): TGTGCCAGCAGCTTAGATGGGGGACTACCCGCCTACAATGAGCAGTTCTTC.